This entry describes one TCR beta chain. The sample is drawn from a study of patients and donors after allogeneic stem cell transplantation. This CDR3 has 17 residues. Trimming cost V 2 bases and J 6 bases; bases outside gene matches: 15. From germline, CDR1 is KGHSH and CDR2 LQKENI. TCRdb reprocessed the RT-PCR reads with MiXCR, giving one entry per CDR3 protein. The sample shows some 880,000 distinct CDR3 sequences, about a sixth of them seen only once. The sequenced material came from blood, either unsorted or a sorted T cell fraction (not recorded which). The source is a human donor who was either an allogeneic HSCT recipient or a stem cell or donor lymphocyte infusion donor (not recorded which). It is not recorded whose cells these are; they may come from a transplant donor. The chain carries TRBV18 and TRBJ1-1, with TRBD1 identical over 7 bases. CDR3 coding DNA: TGTGCCAGCTCACCAAAAGGACCCCTTCAGAGGGGGCCTGAAGCTTTCTTT. Translation gives CASSPKGPLQRGPEAFF.